The clone carrying this T cell receptor beta chain has at least ten counts. This entry comes from a study of T cells in Graves' hyperthyroidism and ophthalmopathy. The source material, RNA transcripts, was used to amplify TCR beta CDR3 regions. The TCR CDR3 was amplified in a first-round RT-PCR using the HTBI primer set. TCRdb fed the multiplex PCR reads into MiXCR, producing one record per CDR3 protein. The sample has around 610,000 distinct CDR3 sequences, roughly 14% seen once. Uncontrolled infection, other autoimmune disease, pregnancy and lactation each barred patients from inclusion. The receptor's source is a woman aged 40 to 50 with Graves' ophthalmopathy. The sample consisted of blood.

The CDR3 loop reads CASTRTGSSSGANVLTF. The DNA for the CDR3 is TGTGCCAGCACGAGGACAGGTTCCAGCTCTGGGGCCAACGTCCTGACTTTC. The chain is built from TRBV2 and TRBJ2-6; TRBD1 matches 7 bases. The germline CDR1 and CDR2 sequences are SNHLY and FYNNEI. Trimming cost V 7 bases and J 0 bases; bases outside gene matches: 9. The CDR3 extends over 17 amino acids.